This T cell receptor beta chain was retrieved from a study of CD8+ T cells in alopecia areata. General study findings and limits: Resident alphabeta T cells of normal skin are also sequenced in scalp samples. Lesional scalp exceeded normal scalp in clonality, especially in alopecia totalis/universalis. Mice showed TCR sharing more clearly than patients did, possibly owing to HLA.

The CDR3 has 12 residues. Germline CDR1 and CDR2: SGHDT and YYEEEE. Trimming stripped 4 bases from V and 4 bases from J, with 9 bases between. Isolation of CD4+ and CD8+ T cells from PBMCs was achieved by sorting. cDNA prepared by RNA extraction and subsequent reverse transcription served as the template for sequencing. The method was immunoSEQ multiplex PCR; TCRdb's version includes in-frame clones alone and lacks a portion of them. The sample records roughly 200,000 clones, about 56% being singletons. To note about this clone: The target antigen is unknown.

The sequencing sample was made of CD8+ T cells sorted from blood. The clonotype comes from a human donor in good health. The chain is built from TRBV5-6 and TRBJ2-7, with D perhaps matching TRBD2 (5 bases). The CDR3 DNA reads as TGTGCCAGCAGCGAGAGGGTTTACGAGCAGTACTTC. Amino acid sequence: CASSERVYEQYF.